The 25 T cell receptor beta chains given below trace back to one sample, sequenced in a study of T-cell memory formation after mild COVID-19 (dated by TCRdb to about 2021). The library came from 5' RACE. Sequencing was performed on an Illumina NovaSeq 6000. Starting from the raw public reads, TCRdb applied fastp trimming at Q25, assembled clones with MiXCR and retained in-frame beta chains. Duplicate CDR3 protein sequences are folded into a single record with the most common DNA and genes. Across this sample there are approximately 99,000 distinct CDR3 sequences, with roughly a sixth seen only once. The leading ten clones occupy roughly 6% of the sample. The source material was PBMCs or a T cell subset sorted from them (not recorded which). Source of these receptors: a man between 18 and 29 years old who had mild COVID-19 (a few samples of this study predate the infection). The sample titles of this study are shuffled in the database, so cell type and time point are left out; the donor was told from shared clones.

This clonotype was seen ten or more times. The chain links TRBV4-2 to TRBJ1-2; 7 nucleotides line up with TRBD1. The CDR3 loop spans 16 amino acids. The V gene's germline CDR1 is LGHNA and CDR2 YNFKEQ. The J segment lost 3 bases and the V segment lost 1 base, leaving 8 bases of the junction unmatched. The CDR3 DNA sequence: TGTGCCAGCAGCCAAGCATCCTTAGACAGGGACTATGGCTACACCTTC. It codes for CASSQASLDRDYGYTF.

This clonotype has a single count. The chain uses TRBV20-1 and TRBJ2-5; TRBD2 matches at 11 bases. Germline-derived CDR1 and CDR2 are DFQATT and SNEGSKA (reference sequence). J gave up 2 bases and V 4 bases, and 6 bases lay outside the gene matches. CDR3 length: 15 amino acids. This CDR3 reads CSAIGLAGSQETQYF. CDR3 DNA: TGCAGTGCTATTGGACTAGCGGGTTCTCAAGAGACCCAGTACTTC.

There are a few counts of this clonotype. This chain links TRBV6-5 with TRBJ1-2, with 7 bases lining up with TRBD1. Germline CDR1 and CDR2: MNHEY and SVGAGI. There are 15 residues in the CDR3. V shed 0 bases, J shed 6 bases, and the junction held 7 bases outside the gene matches. CDR3 coding DNA: TGTGCCAGCAGTTACTCTCACAGGGGAACCCATGGCTACACCTTC. It yields the protein CASSYSHRGTHGYTF.

This clonotype was picked up a small number of times. The V and J genes are TRBV10-1 and TRBJ1-2; D possibly corresponds to TRBD1 (5 bases). This CDR3 has 13 residues. Germline CDR1 and CDR2: WNHNN and SYGVQD (reference sequence). V was clipped by 4 bases and J by 4 bases, with 10 bases between them. CDR3 residues: CASSVSGTYGYTF. CDR3 nucleotides: TGCGCCAGCAGTGTTTCAGGGACCTATGGCTACACCTTC.

This chain links TRBV4-2 with TRBJ1-4; 7 positions agree with TRBD1. V lost 3 bases, J lost 4 bases, and 11 bases stayed unmatched. Germline V gene lookup returns CDR1 LGHNA and CDR2 YNFKEQ. The CDR3 consists of 17 residues. The CDR3 protein is CASSHPHRGRGNEKLFF. The DNA for the CDR3 is TGTGCCAGCAGCCATCCCCACAGGGGCAGGGGTAATGAAAAACTGTTTTTT.

The rearrangement joins TRBV7-2 to TRBJ2-7; D might be TRBD1 or TRBD2, each matching 5 bases. Trimming stripped 5 bases from V and 3 bases from J, with 14 bases between. The CDR3 is 14 amino acids. In germline, CDR1 is SGHTA, CDR2 FQGNSA. The CDR3: CASSPRGTDYEQYF. DNA of the CDR3: TGTGCCAGCAGCCCCCGAGGGACGGACTACGAGCAGTACTTC.

This clonotype was detected a few times. V and J are TRBV20-1 and TRBJ2-7, with TRBD2 matching over 11 bases. Losses at the gene ends were 3 bases for V and 7 bases for J; bases not matched to a gene: 2. CDR1 is DFQATT, CDR2 SNEGSKA, per germline (reference sequence). CDR3 length: 12 amino acids. CDR3 residues: CSARTSGDEQYV. In DNA, the CDR3 is TGCAGTGCTAGGACTAGCGGGGATGAGCAGTACGTC.

This clonotype was found a few times. This chain connects TRBV6-5 to TRBJ2-5; 11 bases align to TRBD2. CDR3 length: 15 residues. Germline lookup yields CDR1 MNHEY and CDR2 SVGAGI. Trimming at V came to 6 bases and at J to 2 bases, leaving 5 bases not matched to a gene. This CDR3 is CASRIAGGRQETQYF. CDR3 bases: TGTGCCAGCAGGATAGCGGGGGGGCGGCAAGAGACCCAGTACTTC.

The J gene is TRBJ2-3, the V gene TRBV14; possibly TRBD2 for D (6 bases). The CDR3 has 16 residues. CDR1 SGHDN and CDR2 FVKESK come from the germline V gene. The V end lost 0 bases, the J end lost 3 bases, and 13 bases lay between the germline ends. The CDR3, as DNA: TGTGCCAGCAGCCAAGAGAGGAGGGGTGGAACAGATACGCAGTATTTT. The encoded protein is CASSQERRGGTDTQYF.

The chain combines TRBV27 with TRBJ1-6; 7 bases fit TRBD1. V lost 6 bases to trimming and J lost 8 bases; unmatched junction nucleotides: 7. The CDR3 runs 14 residues. Germline CDR1 is MNHEY and CDR2 is SMNVEV (reference sequence). The CDR3 spells CASSNRGQHSPLHF. The CDR3 nucleotides read TGTGCCAGCAGCAACAGGGGACAACATTCACCCCTCCACTTT.

This clonotype has just a few counts. DNA of the CDR3: TGTGCCAGCTCCGGCCCGGGGCGGGAGCAGTTCTTC. Amino acids: CASSGPGREQFF. V is TRBV18 and J is TRBJ2-1; the D call may be TRBD1 or TRBD2 (5 bases each). CDR1 is KGHSH, CDR2 LQKENI, per germline. The V and J ends lost 6 bases and 10 bases respectively, with 13 bases between them. CDR3 size: 12 residues.

The chain uses TRBV30 and TRBJ1-2; D may be TRBD1 (6 bases). CDR1 and CDR2 from the germline V gene are GTSNPN and SVGIG (reference sequence). This CDR3 region has 11 residues. Trimming removed 0 bases at V and 8 bases at J, with 7 bases between. The CDR3 sequence is CAWSVQGGYTF. CDR3 coding DNA: TGTGCCTGGAGTGTACAGGGAGGCTACACCTTC.

This chain joins TRBV19 and TRBJ2-1; 7 nucleotides agree with TRBD1. There are 15 residues in the CDR3. V shed 6 bases and J 0 bases; nucleotides not matched to a gene: 5. Germline lookup yields CDR1 LNHDA and CDR2 SQIVND (reference sequence). In nucleotides, the CDR3 is TGTGCCAGTAGGGAGACAGGGCGCTCCTACAATGAGCAGTTCTTC. Protein product: CASRETGRSYNEQFF.

The V and J genes are TRBV4-1 and TRBJ2-2, with D hard to call. The germline V gene has CDR1 MGHRA and CDR2 YSYEKL. The CDR3 has 17 residues. With 0 bases removed from V and 0 bases from J, the gap between germline ends came to 11 bases. CDR3 region: CASSQESRFANTGELFF. The CDR3 nucleotides are TGCGCCAGCAGCCAAGAATCCCGATTCGCGAACACCGGGGAGCTGTTTTTT.

The rearrangement links TRBV6-1 to TRBJ1-4, with a possible D match to TRBD1 (5 bases). V was shortened by 2 bases and J by 0 bases, with 13 bases between the two germline ends. The germline V gene encodes CDR1 MNHNS and CDR2 SASEGT. The CDR3 is made up of 17 amino acids. CDR3 region: CASSEFPGGTTNEKLFF. The CDR3 nucleotides are TGTGCCAGCAGTGAATTTCCGGGGGGAACAACTAATGAAAAACTGTTTTTT.

This chain links TRBV12-3 or TRBV12-4 with TRBJ1-2, with D unresolved. CDR3 size: 14 residues. Trimming took 6 bases from V and 8 from J, leaving 19 bases between them. This chain's CDR3 is CASRSPGQTGGYTF. The CDR3 DNA follows: TGTGCCAGCAGGAGCCCGGGCCAGACGGGCGGCTACACCTTC.

The chain carries TRBV6-2 or TRBV6-3 and TRBJ2-4; D gene uncertain. V was trimmed by 6 bases and J by 0 bases, leaving 12 bases between them. There are 15 residues in the CDR3. CDR1 MNHEY and CDR2 SVGEGT come from the germline V gene. This CDR3 is CASSQTRLAKNIQYF. The CDR3 nucleotides are TGTGCCAGCAGCCAAACACGGCTAGCCAAAAACATTCAGTACTTC.

This clonotype was detected a few times. The rearrangement links TRBV18 to TRBJ2-1, with D hard to call. V was cut by 2 bases and J by 10 bases, with 12 bases left in between. Germline values: CDR1 KGHSH, CDR2 LQKENI. The CDR3 consists of 13 residues. The CDR3 spells CASSPSGRGEQFF. CDR3 coding DNA: TGTGCCAGCTCACCATCCGGAAGAGGCGAGCAGTTCTTC.

This clonotype was recorded a few times. The V call is TRBV11-3, the J call TRBJ2-2, with D perhaps assigned TRBD1 or TRBD2 (5 bases each). Germline CDR1 is SGHNT and CDR2 is YENEEA. Trimming stripped 6 bases from V and 3 bases from J, with 11 bases between. The CDR3 extends over 14 amino acids. The CDR3 here is CASRPRGDTGELFF. CDR3 nucleotides: TGTGCCAGCAGACCTAGGGGAGACACCGGGGAGCTGTTTTTT. Filled out from reference TRBV11-3 and TRBJ2-2, the complete variable domain reads EAGVVQSPRYKIIEKKQPVAFWCNPISGHNTLYWYLQNLGQGPELLIRYENEEAVDDSQLPKDRFSAERLKGVDSTLKIQPAELGDSAVYLCASRPRGDTGELFFGEGSRLTVL.

This clonotype was picked up a small number of times. The gene calls are TRBV6-5 and TRBJ2-2, with D possibly matching TRBD2 (5 bases). Germline CDR1 is MNHEY and CDR2 is SVGAGI. V was clipped by 2 bases and J by 5 bases, with 9 bases between them. The CDR3 runs to 14 residues. CDR3 nucleotides: TGTGCCAGCAGTTACGCGGGCGGGACCGGGGAGCTGTTTTTT. Its translation: CASSYAGGTGELFF.

This clonotype has at least ten counts. The V call is TRBV5-4, the J call TRBJ2-7; D uncertain. The CDR3 spans 13 residues. Trimming left V 3 bases short and J 3 bases short, with 10 bases between. Per germline, CDR1 SGHNT and CDR2 YYREEE (reference sequence). CDR3 DNA sequence: TGTGCCAGCAGCTCTGAGGCTAGCTACGAGCAGTACGTC. It yields the protein CASSSEASYEQYV.

A word on this clonotype: The junction differs from germline at one of its ends, possibly a read error. The rearrangement links TRBV20-1 to TRBJ2-1; D is unresolved. CDR3 length: 14 residues. Germline V CDR1 and CDR2: DFQATT, SNEGSKA (reference sequence). The CDR3 DNA follows: TGCAGTGCTAGAGATCCCGGCTCCTGCAATGAGCAGTTCTTC. Translating gives CSARDPGSCNEQFF.

This clonotype was found a few times. The chain recombines TRBV5-1 with TRBJ2-3; 11 nucleotides align to TRBD2. The CDR3 is 18 residues long. The trim removed 1 base at V and 9 bases at J, leaving 16 bases unmatched. Germline-derived CDR1 and CDR2 are SGHRS and YFSETQ. DNA of the CDR3: TGCGCCAGCAGCTTGTCCCCTGCGGTAGCGGGGGGGCCAAGCACGCAGTATTTT. This encodes CASSLSPAVAGGPSTQYF.

The chain is built from TRBV28 and TRBJ2-3; 10 positions match TRBD1. The CDR3 length is 15 residues. CDR1 and CDR2 from the germline V gene are MDHEN and SYDVKM. V trimming: 7 bases; J trimming: 3 bases; junction bases outside the gene matches: 7. The CDR3 sequence: CASTGRTGGTDTQYF. The CDR3 nucleotides are TGTGCCAGCACTGGTCGGACAGGGGGTACAGATACGCAGTATTTT.

This clonotype was counted between two and nine times. V usage is TRBV5-1 and J usage is TRBJ2-7, with a possible D match to TRBD1 (5 bases). Between the trimmed V and J ends, which lost 4 bases and 3 bases, there was a span of 20 bases. Germline assignment: CDR1 SGHRS and CDR2 YFSETQ. This CDR3 has 16 amino acids. This chain's CDR3 is CASSPPGSLSVYEQYF. The CDR3 coding sequence is TGCGCCAGCAGCCCGCCAGGGTCTCTATCCGTCTACGAGCAGTACTTC.